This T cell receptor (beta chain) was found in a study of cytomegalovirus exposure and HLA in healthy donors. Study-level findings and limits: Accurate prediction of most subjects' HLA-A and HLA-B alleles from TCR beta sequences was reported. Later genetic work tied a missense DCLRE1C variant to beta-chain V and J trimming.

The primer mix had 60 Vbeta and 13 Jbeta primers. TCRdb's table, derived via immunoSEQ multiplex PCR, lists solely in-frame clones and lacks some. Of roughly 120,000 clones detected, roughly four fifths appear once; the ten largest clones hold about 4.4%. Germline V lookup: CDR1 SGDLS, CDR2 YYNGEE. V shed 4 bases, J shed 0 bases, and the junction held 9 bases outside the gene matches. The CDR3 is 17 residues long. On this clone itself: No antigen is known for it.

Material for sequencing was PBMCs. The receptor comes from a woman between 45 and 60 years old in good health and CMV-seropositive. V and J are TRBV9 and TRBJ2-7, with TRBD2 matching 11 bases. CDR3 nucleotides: TGTGCCAGCAGCTCTCTAGCGGGGGGTTGGAGCTCCTACGAGCAGTACTTC. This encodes CASSSLAGGWSSYEQYF.